Only a few counts were recorded for the clone carrying this T cell receptor beta chain. This sample was included in a study of blood T cell repertoires in COVID-19. Study-level background: From the United States, Italy and Spain came samples of acute and convalescent COVID-19. T cells, B-cell-depleted T cells, or PBMCs provided the cDNA or gDNA that served as material.

Produced via immunoSEQ multiplex PCR; TCRdb's table is partial and in-frame only. Among 200,000 to 250,000 clones, about 90% were seen once, and the ten largest hold approximately 12%. This TCR came from a young woman who had recovered from COVID-19. Sample: peripheral blood.

CDR3 DNA: TGCAGCGTACTGGACAGGGACCCGAGGGAGCAGTACTTC. Translated: CSVLDRDPREQYF. This chain connects TRBV29-1 to TRBJ2-7; 8 nucleotides match TRBD1. This CDR3 is 13 amino acids long. Germline-derived CDR1 and CDR2 are SQVTM and ANQGSEA. V dropped 6 bases and J dropped 7; count of bases not matched to a gene: 11.